These T cell receptor beta chains were read from a single sample in a study of CXCR3-negative and CXCR3-positive naive CD8 T cells. From the 5' RACE reads, TCRdb lists one entry per CDR3 protein and no DNA. With about 90,000 distinct CDR3 sequences in the sample, the ten largest clones hold 0.95% to 1.4%. Sequenced sample: naive CXCR3- CD8+ T cells from blood. These receptors were taken from a human donor in good health. Some clones in this sample may be carry-over from other donors' samples. Both conserved end residues are part of each CDR3.

CDR3: CASSLYRGISYEQYF
J: TRBJ2-7
V: TRBV11-2

CDR3: CASESEQLNTGELFF
J: TRBJ2-2
V: TRBV6-2/TRBV6-3

CDR3: CAPKEGEKEVTYQETQYF
J: TRBJ2-5
V: TRBV19

CDR3: CASSLSGPSGELFF
J: TRBJ2-2
V: TRBV28

CDR3: CASSLNSVGNEQFF
J: TRBJ2-1
V: TRBV7-8

CDR3: CSASSLEGIYEQYF
J: TRBJ2-7
V: TRBV20-1

CDR3: CAISESGGPHEAFF
J: TRBJ1-1
V: TRBV10-3

CDR3: CASSLAGEKLFF
J: TRBJ1-4
V: TRBV5-1

CDR3: CASSVLPDSSGANVLTF
J: TRBJ2-6
V: TRBV9

CDR3: CASSQRTGGLKNIQYF
J: TRBJ2-4
V: TRBV7-9

CDR3: CASSFGGADPLYEQYF
J: TRBJ2-7
V: TRBV28

CDR3: CASSDTGPISGNTIYF
J: TRBJ1-3
V: TRBV28

CDR3: CASSTGTGVDEQYF
J: TRBJ2-7
V: TRBV28

CDR3: CASSLGAEDRGRGHGYTF
J: TRBJ1-2
V: TRBV7-9

CDR3: CASSQARGGEETQYF
J: TRBJ2-5
V: TRBV4-2

CDR3: CAVQGGQGSNEQFF
J: TRBJ2-1
V: TRBV6-9

CDR3: CASSQVSTDTQYF
J: TRBJ2-3
V: TRBV23-1

CDR3: CASSPTGTGFGYTF
J: TRBJ1-2
V: TRBV28

CDR3: CASSVKDRGGHTDTQYF
J: TRBJ2-3
V: TRBV9

CDR3: CASSFAEDPVYNEQFF
J: TRBJ2-1
V: TRBV28

CDR3: CATHPGGRDGGYTF
J: TRBJ1-2
V: TRBV2

CDR3: CASSLSQETQYF
J: TRBJ2-5
V: TRBV5-6

CDR3: CASRAGTQETQYF
J: TRBJ2-5
V: TRBV5-1

CDR3: CASSETGAVKADTQYF
J: TRBJ2-3
V: TRBV28

CDR3: CASSLDLGERQPQHF
J: TRBJ1-5
V: TRBV7-9

CDR3: CASSERQIIGTEAFF
J: TRBJ1-1
V: TRBV6-2/TRBV6-3

CDR3: CASSTPGRDPDSQYF
J: TRBJ2-3
V: TRBV27

CDR3: CASSLLLLGGGGAKNIQYF
J: TRBJ2-4
V: TRBV12-3/TRBV12-4

CDR3: CASSLSPLAGSVYNEQFF
J: TRBJ2-1
V: TRBV7-2

CDR3: CASRPHQGVPEAFF
J: TRBJ1-1
V: TRBV7-3

CDR3: CSALGHNTEAFF
J: TRBJ1-1
V: TRBV29-1

CDR3: CASSALLAGVEIEQFF
J: TRBJ2-1
V: TRBV6-2/TRBV6-3

CDR3: CASSYSKVDYLFEQYF
J: TRBJ2-7
V: TRBV6-5

CDR3: CASSGLGQGAYNEQFF
J: TRBJ2-1
V: TRBV6-6

CDR3: CSVRTGTGNYEQYF
J: TRBJ2-7
V: TRBV29-1

CDR3: CASTLGGYEQYF
J: TRBJ2-7
V: TRBV28

CDR3: CASSLGPVMGSDTQYF
J: TRBJ2-3
V: TRBV14

CDR3: CASSPPSSYEQYF
J: TRBJ2-7
V: TRBV18

CDR3: CASSPPGVGYTF
J: TRBJ1-2
V: TRBV6-5

CDR3: CSALREESAYEQYF
J: TRBJ2-7
V: TRBV20-1

CDR3: CSVEGNDTQYF
J: TRBJ2-3
V: TRBV29-1

CDR3: CSAEGLADSLDTQYF
J: TRBJ2-3
V: TRBV20-1

CDR3: CASGLGVGSSGELFF
J: TRBJ2-2
V: TRBV7-2